This TCR beta chain was observed in a study of early stage breast cancer tumors. Study as a whole: Of around 15 invasive breast tumors, twelve were hormone receptor-positive, HER2-negative. General study findings and limits: Comparing each tissue with blood distinguished tumor from normal in about 85% of the 16 patients. Chain pairing and CD4, CD8 or FOXP3 expression were not captured. Most shared enriched TCRB sequences were commonly generated ones.

Profiling relied on immunoSEQ multiplex PCR, and the TCRdb table lists in-frame clones only, not all of them. This sample has 30,000 to 35,000 clones, with roughly four fifths found just once. A note on this clone: What it recognizes is unknown.

Sequencing was done on a sample of blood. This clonotype was obtained from a person in their 40s with breast cancer.

CDR3 nucleotide sequence: TGTGCCAGCAGCTTGAGTCTAGCGGGCCTGAACACCGGGGAGCTGTTTTTT. Its translation is CASSLSLAGLNTGELFF. This rearrangement joins TRBV7-6 to TRBJ2-2, with TRBD2 identical over 8 bases. V lost 3 bases and J lost 1; bases outside the gene matches: 7. The CDR3 consists of 17 residues. Looked up from germline, CDR1 is SGHVS and CDR2 is FNYEAQ.